These 4 T cell receptor beta chains came from one sample sequenced in a study of CD8 T cells in Susac syndrome. Reverse transcription of about 0.45 to 1 ug RNA was performed with random hexamers. TCRdb called the immunoSEQ multiplex PCR reads again in MiXCR, with one record for every CDR3 protein. The sample holds approximately 170,000 distinct CDR3 sequences, approximately 90% seen once. The sample was CD4+ T cells from PBMCs. These receptors were collected from a human donor in good health.

The V and J genes are TRBV10-2 and TRBJ2-3; D is undetermined. Per the germline V gene, CDR1 is WSHSY and CDR2 is SAAADI. Trimming took off 6 bases at V and 0 bases at J, with 19 bases between the two ends. This CDR3 is built from 17 residues. The CDR3 sequence is CASRLPRTTVSTDTQYF. CDR3 nucleotides: TGCGCCAGCAGATTGCCCAGGACCACTGTTAGCACAGATACGCAGTATTTT.

There are a few counts of this clonotype. In DNA form, the CDR3 reads TGTGCCACCTATCGACCAGGGCGATACGAGCAGTACTTC. It encodes CATYRPGRYEQYF. The chain carries TRBV6-2 or TRBV6-3 and TRBJ2-7; D possibly corresponds to TRBD1 (5 bases). The CDR3 is 13 amino acids. Germline lookup yields CDR1 MNHEY and CDR2 SVGEGT. V was cut by 10 bases and J by 4 bases, with 17 bases left in between.

This clonotype is a singleton in its sample. This chain links TRBV11-2 with TRBJ1-5, with a possible D match to TRBD1 (5 bases). The ends were cut back, 5 bases at V and 7 bases at J, with 21 bases in the middle. The germline V gene has CDR1 SGHAT and CDR2 FQNNGV. CDR3 length: 16 residues. The CDR3 nucleotides read TGTGCCAGCAGCGCCAGGGAAGGTATCAAGGGACAGCCCCAGCATTTT. This sequence encodes CASSAREGIKGQPQHF.

This sequence joins TRBV20-1 and TRBJ2-2, with D possibly matching TRBD1 (5 bases). The CDR3 loop spans 13 amino acids. Germline values: CDR1 DFQATT, CDR2 SNEGSKA (reference sequence). The germline V and J ends were trimmed by 2 bases and 2 bases, with 6 bases remaining between them. CDR3 in DNA: TGCAGTGCTAGAAGGGGAAACACCGGGGAGCTGTTTTTT. Translated, it gives CSARRGNTGELFF.